These 9 T cell receptor beta chains were all obtained from the same sample, sequenced in a study of identical twins. One entry per CDR3 protein results from TCRdb running MiXCR on the 5' RACE reads. The sample records about 530,000 distinct CDR3 sequences, 20% to 25% being singletons. The data also belong to a second study, concerning yellow fever vaccine responses in identical twins.

The sample taken for sequencing was CD4+ T cells sorted from blood. The receptors were sampled from a woman under 30 in good health.

On this clonotype: One end of the junction varies from germline; a read error may be responsible. This rearrangement joins TRBV12-3 or TRBV12-4 to TRBJ2-2, with 10 bases aligning to TRBD1. This CDR3 is 16 amino acids long. CDR3 protein: CASLSPPGQGTGELVF. DNA for the CDR3: TGTGCCAGCCTTAGTCCCCCGGGACAGGGGACCGGGGAGCTGGTTTTT.

In this sample, this clonotype turned up many times. The genes are TRBV5-1 and TRBJ1-4; 7 positions agree with TRBD1. The germline V gene has CDR1 SGHRS and CDR2 YFSETQ. The CDR3 is 16 residues long. Trimming at V came to 3 bases and at J to 0 bases, leaving 5 bases not matched to a gene. CDR3 protein: CASSSGTVATNEKLFF. The CDR3 DNA reads TGCGCCAGCAGCTCCGGGACAGTTGCAACTAATGAAAAACTGTTTTTT.

The V and J genes are TRBV12-3 or TRBV12-4 and TRBJ2-4; 8 bases map to TRBD1. The V and J ends lost 5 bases and 8 bases, in that order; junction bases with no gene match: 8. The CDR3 covers 14 residues. The CDR3 nucleotides are TGTGCCAGCAGTCCGGGGACAGGTGGGGACATTCAGTACTTC. Translated, it gives CASSPGTGGDIQYF.

The genes are TRBV20-1 and TRBJ2-1, with 10 bases lining up with TRBD2. The CDR3 contains 14 residues. V shed 2 bases, J shed 9 bases, and the junction held 7 bases outside the gene matches. CDR1 and CDR2 (germline): DFQATT, SNEGSKA (reference sequence). CDR3 coding DNA: TGCAGTGCTAGAAGGCCTAGCGGGAGTTTTGAGCAGTTCTTC. Translated, it gives CSARRPSGSFEQFF.

This clonotype was seen more than once but under ten times. The chain combines TRBV12-3 or TRBV12-4 with TRBJ2-1; maybe TRBD1 (6 bases). The length of the CDR3 is 16 residues. Trimming removed 5 bases from V and 0 bases from J, with 14 bases in between. DNA of the CDR3: TGTGCCAGCAGTGTCCAGGGGACACTCTCCTACAATGAGCAGTTCTTC. Residues: CASSVQGTLSYNEQFF.

The chain uses TRBV4-1 and TRBJ1-1; the D is unclear. This CDR3 comprises 15 residues. V lost 1 base, J lost 6 bases, and 15 bases lay in between. Germline V CDR1 and CDR2: MGHRA, YSYEKL. In nucleotides, the CDR3 is TGCGCCAGCAGCCAAGTTGGGTTTAATCCCGCTGAAGCTTTCTTT. It is translated as CASSQVGFNPAEAFF.

The J gene is TRBJ2-1, the V gene TRBV11-2; 7 bases map to TRBD1. Germline V gives CDR1 SGHAT, CDR2 FQNNGV. The CDR3 is 16 amino acids. The V and J ends lost 5 bases and 0 bases, in that order; junction bases with no gene match: 7. CDR3 sequence reads: CASSLTGAFSYNEQFF. The CDR3 DNA is TGTGCCAGCAGCCTCACAGGGGCGTTCTCCTACAATGAGCAGTTCTTC.

This sequence joins TRBV6-5 and TRBJ1-1; D is possibly TRBD1 (6 bases). CDR3 length equals 15 residues. Germline-derived CDR1 and CDR2 are MNHEY and SVGAGI. V shed 0 bases and J shed 4 bases, with 12 bases lying between them. The CDR3 region has the DNA TGTGCCAGCAGTTACTCGTGGGGGCAGGGCACTGAAGCTTTCTTT. Residues: CASSYSWGQGTEAFF.

This rearrangement joins TRBV20-1 to TRBJ2-5, with 12 bases aligning to TRBD2. The CDR3 loop spans 18 amino acids. Germline CDR1 DFQATT, CDR2 SNEGSKA (reference sequence). Trimming cost V 0 bases and J 5 bases; bases outside gene matches: 13. The CDR3 loop reads CSARDNVRKTSGSETQYF. The DNA of the CDR3 is TGCAGTGCTAGAGATAACGTCAGAAAGACTAGCGGGAGTGAGACCCAGTACTTC.